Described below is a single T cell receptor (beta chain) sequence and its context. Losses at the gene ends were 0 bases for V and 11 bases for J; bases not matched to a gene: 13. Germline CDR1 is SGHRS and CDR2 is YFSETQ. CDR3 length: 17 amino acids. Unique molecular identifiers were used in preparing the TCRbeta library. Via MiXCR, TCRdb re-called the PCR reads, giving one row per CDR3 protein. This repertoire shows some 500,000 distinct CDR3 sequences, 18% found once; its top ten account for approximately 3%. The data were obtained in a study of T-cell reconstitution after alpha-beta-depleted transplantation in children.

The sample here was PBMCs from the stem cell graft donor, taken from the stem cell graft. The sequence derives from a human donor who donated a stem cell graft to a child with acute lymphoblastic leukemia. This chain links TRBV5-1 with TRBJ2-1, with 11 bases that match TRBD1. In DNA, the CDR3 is TGCGCCAGCAGCTTGGCCGGACAGGGGGCTATGAGTGTCAAGCAGTTCTTC. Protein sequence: CASSLAGQGAMSVKQFF.